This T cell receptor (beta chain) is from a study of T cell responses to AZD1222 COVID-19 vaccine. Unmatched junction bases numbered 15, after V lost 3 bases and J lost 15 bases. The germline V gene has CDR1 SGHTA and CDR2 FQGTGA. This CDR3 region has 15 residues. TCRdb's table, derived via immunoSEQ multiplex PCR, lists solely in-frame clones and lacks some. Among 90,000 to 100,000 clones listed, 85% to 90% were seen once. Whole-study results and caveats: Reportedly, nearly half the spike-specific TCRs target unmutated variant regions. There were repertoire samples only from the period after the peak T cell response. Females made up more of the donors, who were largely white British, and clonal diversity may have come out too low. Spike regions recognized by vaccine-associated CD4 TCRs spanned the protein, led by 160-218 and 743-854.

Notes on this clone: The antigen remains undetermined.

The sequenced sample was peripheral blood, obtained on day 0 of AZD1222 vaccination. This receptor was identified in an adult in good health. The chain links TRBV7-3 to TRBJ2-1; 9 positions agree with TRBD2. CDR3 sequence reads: CASSFLAGDGGQLFF. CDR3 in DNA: TGTGCCAGCAGCTTTTTAGCGGGAGACGGTGGACAGCTGTTCTTC.